The 25 T cell receptor beta chains below all came from one sample that was sequenced in a study of CD8+ T cells in alopecia areata. TCR sequencing used cDNA made by reverse transcription of extracted RNA. TCRdb's table, derived via immunoSEQ multiplex PCR, lists solely in-frame clones and lacks some. The table shows 150,000 or so clones, with roughly 50% occurring only once. Sequencing was done on a sample of CD4+ T cells sorted from blood. All receptors derive from a human donor with alopecia areata.

This clone was found a few times. This chain uses TRBV30 with TRBJ1-1; D remains unclear. The V end was cut by 2 bases, the J end by 1 base, with 8 bases between. Germline CDR1 is GTSNPN and CDR2 is SVGIG (reference sequence). The CDR3 is 13 amino acids. For the CDR3, the DNA is TGTGCCTGGAGTTCGACGAAGAACACTGAAGCTTTCTTT. Translated, it gives CAWSSTKNTEAFF. The full variable domain, with the rest looked up from reference TRBV30 and TRBJ1-1, is SQTIHQWPATLVQPVGSPLSLECTVEGTSNPNLYWYRQAAGRGLQLLFYSVGIGQISSEVPQNLSASRPQDRQFILSSKKLLLSDSGFYLCAWSSTKNTEAFFGQGTRLTVV.

This clone showed up just once. The chain carries TRBV29-1 and TRBJ1-5; no firm D call. CDR3 size: 11 residues. Trimming took 4 bases from V and 4 from J, leaving 5 bases between them. Looked up from germline, CDR1 is SQVTM and CDR2 is ANQGSEA. The chain's CDR3 is CSVGWNQPQHF. The CDR3, as DNA: TGCAGCGTTGGATGGAATCAGCCCCAGCATTTT.

The chain carries TRBV30 and TRBJ2-1; D gene uncertain. Trimming took off 3 bases at V and 1 base at J, with 7 bases between the two ends. The CDR3 covers 13 residues. From germline, CDR1 is GTSNPN and CDR2 SVGIG (reference sequence). CDR3 amino acids: CAWSLGSYNEQFF. Written as DNA, the CDR3 is TGTGCCTGGAGCTTAGGGTCCTACAATGAGCAGTTCTTC.

J is TRBJ2-1 and V is TRBV28; D might be TRBD1 or TRBD2, each matching 5 bases. The length of the CDR3 is 17 residues. Germline CDR1 is MDHEN and CDR2 is SYDVKM. The V end lost 5 bases, the J end lost 0 bases, and 17 bases lay between the germline ends. The DNA of the CDR3 is TGTGCCAGCAGTAGTCTAGCTGACAGTCACTCCTACAATGAGCAGTTCTTC. This gives the protein CASSSLADSHSYNEQFF.

The chain joins TRBV6-5 to TRBJ2-2, with D hard to call. The CDR3 has 14 residues. Germline V gene lookup returns CDR1 MNHEY and CDR2 SVGAGI. The ends were cut back, 6 bases at V and 7 bases at J, with 15 bases in the middle. CDR3 protein: CASRRRPTDGELFF. The CDR3 coding sequence is TGTGCCAGCAGACGCCGGCCGACCGACGGGGAGCTGTTTTTT.

This clone has more than one count but fewer than ten. The chain recombines TRBV19 with TRBJ1-1; weak D call: TRBD1 (6 bases). V lost 5 bases and J 5 bases, leaving 12 bases between the germline ends. The CDR3 has 13 residues. Germline values: CDR1 LNHDA, CDR2 SQIVND (reference sequence). CDR3 sequence (DNA): TGTGCCAGTAGTCAGGGGAGGGGGACTGAAGCTTTCTTT. Translating gives CASSQGRGTEAFF. The full variable domain, rest sourced from reference TRBV19 and TRBJ1-1, is DGGITQSPKYLFRKEGQNVTLSCEQNLNHDAMYWYRQDPGQGLRLIYYSQIVNDFQKGDIAEGYSVSREKKESFPLTVTSAQKNPTAFYLCASSQGRGTEAFFGQGTRLTVV.

Only one count was recorded for this clone. The V and J genes are TRBV27 and TRBJ2-7; D possibly corresponds to TRBD2 (6 bases). V was shortened by 5 bases and J by 2 bases, with 19 bases between the two germline ends. CDR3 size: 16 residues. CDR1 is MNHEY, CDR2 SMNVEV, per germline (reference sequence). The CDR3, as DNA: TGTGCCAGCAGTCCCGGTGGAGGGTCTCTTCCCTACGAGCAGTACTTC. Translated, it gives CASSPGGGSLPYEQYF.

This clone showed up just a few times. This rearrangement joins TRBV29-1 to TRBJ2-1; the D gene is possibly TRBD1 (5 bases). Germline V gives CDR1 SQVTM, CDR2 ANQGSEA. This CDR3 spans 11 amino acids. V lost 5 bases and J lost 4, with 6 bases in between. The CDR3 region has the DNA TGCAGCGTTCGACAGTACAATGAGCAGTTCTTC. It is translated as CSVRQYNEQFF.

The chain couples TRBV29-1 to TRBJ1-2, with D unresolved. The CDR3 is made up of 11 amino acids. Germline V lookup: CDR1 SQVTM, CDR2 ANQGSEA. CDR3 DNA sequence: TGCAGTGCCTGGGAGGACTATGGCTACACCTTC. Residues: CSAWEDYGYTF.

The CDR3 bases are TGTGCCAGCACTAGCGGTTACGAGCAGTACTTC. As protein: CASTSGYEQYF. The rearrangement uses TRBV28 and TRBJ2-7, with 7 bases aligning to TRBD2. The length of the CDR3 is 11 residues. Germline CDR1 and CDR2: MDHEN and SYDVKM. V gave up 7 bases and J gave up 4 bases; unmatched junction bases: 1.

The rearrangement joins TRBV27 to TRBJ2-1; 8 bases are a match to TRBD1. The V segment lost 4 bases and the J segment 5 bases; nucleotides outside the gene matches: 4. Germline V lookup: CDR1 MNHEY, CDR2 SMNVEV (reference sequence). The CDR3 covers 14 residues. The CDR3 spells CASSYRGLDNEQFF. In DNA, the CDR3 is TGTGCCAGCAGTTACAGGGGGTTGGACAATGAGCAGTTCTTC.

The chain employs TRBV28 and TRBJ2-1; a possible D gene is TRBD2 (6 bases). Germline CDR1 and CDR2: MDHEN and SYDVKM. The CDR3 is made up of 13 amino acids. The V and J ends lost 8 bases and 5 bases respectively, with 13 bases between them. The CDR3 sequence: CASGGLNHNEQFF. In nucleotides, the CDR3 is TGTGCCAGCGGGGGACTTAACCACAATGAGCAGTTCTTC.

The rearrangement links TRBV4-2 to TRBJ2-3; D unclear. Per germline, CDR1 LGHNA and CDR2 YNFKEQ. Trimming stripped 0 bases from V and 3 bases from J, with 7 bases between. CDR3 length equals 14 residues. This CDR3 reads CASSQDRSTDTQYF. The CDR3 DNA follows: TGTGCCAGCAGCCAAGATCGAAGTACAGATACGCAGTATTTT.

The chain carries TRBV28 and TRBJ1-5, with TRBD1 as a possible D gene (5 bases). V was clipped by 4 bases and J by 2 bases, with 9 bases between them. The CDR3 has 14 amino acids. Germline V CDR1 and CDR2: MDHEN, SYDVKM. The CDR3 spells CASSSWGGNQPQHF. CDR3 bases: TGTGCCAGCAGTTCATGGGGCGGCAATCAGCCCCAGCATTTT.

This clone turned up a few times. The chain recombines TRBV4-2 with TRBJ2-7; D is ambiguous. CDR1 is LGHNA and CDR2 is YNFKEQ in the germline V gene. The CDR3 is made up of 15 amino acids. V was clipped by 0 bases and J by 4 bases, with 13 bases between them. CDR3 sequence reads: CASSQDLSSRYEQYF. The CDR3 coding sequence is TGTGCCAGCAGCCAAGATCTTAGCTCCCGATACGAGCAGTACTTC.

There are a few counts of this clone. The V and J genes are TRBV29-1 and TRBJ2-7; D might be TRBD2 (6 bases). With 3 bases removed from V and 6 bases from J, the gap between germline ends came to 12 bases. Germline V gene sequence: CDR1 SQVTM, CDR2 ANQGSEA. The CDR3 length is 12 residues. CDR3 sequence: CSVDSGSGEQYF. CDR3 bases: TGCAGCGTTGATAGCGGCTCGGGCGAGCAGTACTTC.

V usage is TRBV27 and J usage is TRBJ2-3; 14 bases agree with TRBD2. Trimming cost V 5 bases and J 2 bases; bases outside gene matches: 6. This CDR3 has 17 residues. Germline V gene sequence: CDR1 MNHEY, CDR2 SMNVEV (reference sequence). Here the CDR3 reads CASSLGLAGGNTDTQYF. The CDR3 nucleotides read TGTGCCAGCAGTCTCGGACTAGCGGGAGGAAACACAGATACGCAGTATTTT.

This clone has just a few counts. The chain links TRBV7-9 to TRBJ2-5; 8 nucleotides agree with TRBD1. Germline V CDR1 and CDR2: SEHNR, FQNEAQ (reference sequence). V trimming: 3 bases; J trimming: 5 bases; junction bases outside the gene matches: 8. This CDR3 spans 15 amino acids. In DNA, the CDR3 is TGTGCCAGCAGCTTCCAGGGGGCGGAACTGGAGACCCAGTACTTC. Translating gives CASSFQGAELETQYF.

This chain uses TRBV30 with TRBJ2-6; perhaps TRBD1 as D (6 bases). V was pared by 8 bases and J by 0 bases, with 8 bases between. Germline CDR1 reads GTSNPN; CDR2 reads SVGIG (reference sequence). The CDR3 consists of 13 residues. The CDR3 coding sequence is TGTGCCGGACAGCTCTCTGGGGCCAACGTCCTGACTTTC. Protein: CAGQLSGANVLTF.

This chain joins TRBV6-1 and TRBJ1-2; D unclear. V lost 3 bases and J 0 bases, leaving 8 bases between the germline ends. The CDR3 is made up of 14 amino acids. Germline V gives CDR1 MNHNS, CDR2 SASEGT. The CDR3 protein is CASSDTESNYGYTF. The CDR3 nucleotides are TGTGCCAGCAGTGACACAGAATCTAACTATGGCTACACCTTC.

This clone was detected many times. V is TRBV28 and J is TRBJ2-7; possibly TRBD2 for D (5 bases). CDR1 is MDHEN and CDR2 is SYDVKM in the germline V gene. The CDR3 is made up of 12 amino acids. Trimming pared 7 bases from V and 1 base from J, leaving 8 bases between. The CDR3 spells CASTRGSYEQYF. The CDR3 DNA follows: TGTGCCAGCACCCGGGGTTCCTACGAGCAGTACTTC.

V is TRBV19 and J is TRBJ2-1; possible D gene TRBD2, 6 bases. The ends were cut back, 3 bases at V and 7 bases at J, with 19 bases in the middle. The germline V gene has CDR1 LNHDA and CDR2 SQIVND (reference sequence). The CDR3 is 16 residues long. CDR3 in DNA: TGTGCCAGTAGTATTTCAAGCGGGTTTCCTATTAATGAGCAGTTCTTC. The encoded protein is CASSISSGFPINEQFF.

The chain is built from TRBV2 and TRBJ2-1; 11 bases line up with TRBD2. Germline V CDR1 and CDR2: SNHLY, FYNNEI. V gave up 3 bases and J gave up 6 bases; unmatched junction bases: 7. The CDR3 is made up of 16 amino acids. CDR3 in amino acids: CASSDPLAGESNEQFF. CDR3 DNA: TGTGCCAGCAGTGACCCACTAGCGGGAGAGTCCAATGAGCAGTTCTTC.

This clone was picked up a small number of times. The CDR3 DNA is TGTGCCAGCAGCTTTGGCCAGCCTTACAATGAGCAGTTCTTC. Its translation: CASSFGQPYNEQFF. The V and J genes are TRBV7-9 and TRBJ2-1; no clear D gene. Germline V gene sequence: CDR1 SEHNR, CDR2 FQNEAQ (reference sequence). The CDR3 sequence is 14 residues long. Trimming removed 3 bases from V and 4 bases from J, with 10 bases in between.

V usage is TRBV28 and J usage is TRBJ2-1, with 14 bases fitting TRBD2. CDR3 length equals 14 residues. V was pared by 6 bases and J by 13 bases, with 8 bases of the junction left unmatched. Germline CDR1 MDHEN, CDR2 SYDVKM. The CDR3 protein is CASSSGTSGRVQFF. The DNA for the CDR3 is TGTGCCAGCAGCTCCGGGACTAGCGGGAGAGTTCAGTTCTTC.